Listed below are T cell receptor beta chains from one sample, sequenced in a study of T-cell memory formation after mild COVID-19. One entry per CDR3 protein results from TCRdb running MiXCR on the 5' RACE reads. The sample carries fewer than 150,000 distinct CDR3 sequences, roughly 6% recorded once. Sequencing was performed on PBMCs or a T cell subset sorted from them (not recorded which). Receptors originate from an adult woman who had mild COVID-19 (a few samples of this study predate the infection). Cell type and time point are not known. CDR3s include the opening cysteine and the closing phenylalanine or tryptophan. A D gene is named only where the DNA matches it firmly. A clone size is listed for some rows: how often the clone was seen (once, few, many), or a class if it is expanded.

clone_size,d_call,v_call,j_call,cdr3_aa,cdr3_nt
many,.,TRBV12-3/TRBV12-4,TRBJ1-3,CASRQEGNSGNTIYF,TGTGCCAGCAGACAGGAGGGAAACTCTGGAAACACCATATATTTT
.,.,TRBV10-3,TRBJ2-1,CAISDMSYNEQFF,TGTGCCATCAGTGACATGTCCTACAATGAGCAGTTCTTC
.,.,TRBV24-1,TRBJ2-7,CATSPGRPTYEQYF,TGTGCCACCAGCCCGGGACGCCCTACCTACGAGCAGTACTTC
few,.,TRBV29-1,TRBJ2-7,CSVVEPRGRAYEQYF,TGCAGCGTTGTGGAACCTAGGGGCAGGGCCTACGAGCAGTACTTC
many,TRBD1,TRBV27,TRBJ1-2,CASSFARGYNYGYTF,TGTGCCAGCAGTTTTGCCAGGGGGTACAACTATGGCTACACCTTC
few,TRBD1,TRBV5-1,TRBJ2-6,CASSPRDSRSGANVLTF,TGCGCCAGCAGCCCCCGGGACAGCCGATCTGGGGCCAACGTCCTGACTTTC
few,TRBD1,TRBV5-1,TRBJ2-7,CASTYGGTGNYEQYF,TGCGCCAGCACCTACGGTGGGACAGGGAACTACGAGCAGTACTTC
few,.,TRBV7-8,TRBJ2-5,CASSSGLMETQYF,TGTGCCAGCAGCTCTGGGTTAATGGAGACCCAGTACTTC
.,TRBD1,TRBV2,TRBJ1-1,CASSGNQGAGEAFF,TGTGCCAGCAGTGGGAATCAGGGGGCTGGTGAAGCTTTCTTT
few,.,TRBV25-1,TRBJ2-2,CASSEFDTVNTGELFF,TGTGCCAGCAGTGAATTCGACACCGTGAACACCGGGGAGCTGTTTTTT
.,.,TRBV1,TRBJ2-7,CTSSPGTSEGYEQYF,TGCACCAGCAGCCCAGGGACTAGCGAGGGCTACGAGCAGTACTTC
.,.,TRBV6-5,TRBJ1-4,CASRGEGSATNEKLFF,TGTGCCAGCAGAGGAGAGGGCTCGGCAACTAATGAAAAACTGTTTTTT
many,.,TRBV15,TRBJ1-3,CATSRDIPRPGNTIYF,TGTGCCACCAGCAGAGATATCCCTCGACCTGGAAACACCATATATTTT
few,TRBD2,TRBV7-2,TRBJ2-3,CASSSGGAGTDTQYF,TGTGCCAGCAGCTCCGGGGGGGCGGGCACAGATACGCAGTATTTT
many,.,TRBV6-1,TRBJ2-7,CASSSRGTLYEQYF,TGTGCCAGCAGTTCCCGGGGGACCTTATACGAGCAGTACTTC
few,.,TRBV5-1,TRBJ2-7,CATSGQPADEQYF,TGCGCCACCTCTGGACAGCCGGCGGACGAGCAGTACTTC
.,TRBD2,TRBV19,TRBJ2-7,CASSILAGVGEQYF,TGTGCCAGTAGTATCCTAGCGGGAGTCGGCGAGCAGTACTTC
.,TRBD2,TRBV4-3,TRBJ2-1,CASSQGLAGGDEQFF,TGCGCCAGCAGCCAAGGACTAGCGGGAGGAGATGAGCAGTTCTTC
few,.,TRBV9,TRBJ1-5,CASSVDPEGNQPQHF,TGTGCCAGCAGCGTGGACCCGGAGGGCAATCAGCCCCAGCATTTT
.,.,TRBV7-9,TRBJ1-5,CASSVSRDKPQHF,TGTGCCAGCAGCGTTTCCCGGGACAAGCCCCAGCATTTT
few,TRBD1,TRBV7-2,TRBJ2-7,CASSVTGSWYEQYF,TGTGCCAGCAGCGTGACAGGGTCTTGGTACGAGCAGTACTTC
.,.,TRBV12-3/TRBV12-4,TRBJ1-1,CASRQGNTEAFF,TGTGCCAGCAGGCAGGGGAACACTGAAGCTTTCTTT
many,.,TRBV18,TRBJ1-2,CASSPPGGKEDYGYTF,TGTGCCAGCTCACCACCCGGAGGGAAGGAGGACTATGGCTACACCTTC
few,TRBD2,TRBV4-3,TRBJ2-5,CASSQVSFSGRALETQYF,TGCGCCAGCAGCCAGGTCTCTTTTAGCGGGAGGGCCTTGGAGACCCAGTACTTC
.,.,TRBV10-3,TRBJ1-5,CAISERVDQPQHF,TGTGCCATCAGTGAACGGGTTGATCAGCCCCAGCATTTT
many,TRBD1,TRBV7-2,TRBJ2-5,CASSSGQLETQYF,TGTGCCAGCAGCTCGGGACAGTTAGAGACCCAGTACTTC
few,.,TRBV14,TRBJ1-5,CASSAGGGNQPQHF,TGTGCCAGCAGCGCTGGGGGGGGTAATCAGCCCCAGCATTTT
many,TRBD1,TRBV27,TRBJ2-2,CASSLGTGPTGELFF,TGTGCCAGCAGTTTAGGGACAGGGCCCACCGGGGAGCTGTTTTTT
few,TRBD1,TRBV18,TRBJ1-5,CASSPLGQGGNQPQHF,TGTGCCAGCTCACCACTCGGACAGGGAGGCAATCAGCCCCAGCATTTT
many,.,TRBV18,TRBJ1-4,CASSPPMPGANEKLFF,TGTGCCAGCTCACCACCGATGCCCGGAGCTAATGAAAAACTGTTTTTT
few,TRBD2,TRBV12-3/TRBV12-4,TRBJ2-3,CASRTSAGGTDTQYF,TGTGCCAGCAGAACCTCTGCGGGGGGGACAGATACGCAGTATTTT
many,TRBD2,TRBV7-9,TRBJ2-3,CASSPSGGYTDTQYF,TGTGCCAGCAGCCCGAGCGGGGGATACACAGATACGCAGTATTTT
few,TRBD2,TRBV7-2,TRBJ2-7,CASSPWTSGRSAYEQYF,TGTGCCAGCAGCCCATGGACTAGCGGGAGGTCAGCCTACGAGCAGTACTTC
many,.,TRBV12-3/TRBV12-4,TRBJ2-3,CASRRGGGDTQYF,TGTGCCAGCAGACGAGGCGGCGGGGATACGCAGTATTTT
many,.,TRBV7-8,TRBJ1-5,CASHYGGRSNQPQHF,TGTGCCAGCCATTACGGGGGACGAAGCAATCAGCCCCAGCATTTT
.,.,TRBV3-1,TRBJ2-7,CASSRQIASHTYEQYF,TGTGCCAGCAGCCGGCAGATAGCGTCCCATACCTACGAGCAGTACTTC
.,.,TRBV20-1,TRBJ2-7,CSARDLGQGGNVRYEQYF,TGCAGTGCTAGAGATTTGGGGCAGGGGGGGAATGTTCGCTACGAGCAGTACTTC
many,TRBD2,TRBV18,TRBJ2-1,CASSRTSGSYNEQFF,TGTGCCAGCTCACGAACTAGCGGTTCCTACAATGAGCAGTTCTTC
many,.,TRBV6-6,TRBJ2-5,CASSQNPREEETQYF,TGTGCCAGCAGTCAAAACCCCAGGGAGGAAGAGACCCAGTACTTC
many,TRBD1,TRBV6-6,TRBJ1-1,CASSPQGGKNTEAFF,TGTGCCAGCAGTCCACAGGGGGGGAAGAACACTGAAGCTTTCTTT
few,.,TRBV3-1,TRBJ2-7,CASSPTITRRAEQYF,TGTGCCAGCAGCCCAACCATTACCCGACGGGCAGAGCAGTACTTC
few,.,TRBV27,TRBJ1-1,CASSFHGQEAFF,TGTGCCAGCAGTTTCCACGGACAGGAAGCTTTCTTT
many,.,TRBV7-8,TRBJ2-1,CASSSGTGTYNEQFF,TGTGCCAGCAGCTCCGGGACGGGGACCTACAATGAGCAGTTCTTC
many,.,TRBV6-6,TRBJ1-1,CASSDRQSGHTEAFF,TGTGCCAGCAGTGACCGACAGAGCGGCCACACTGAAGCTTTCTTT
few,.,TRBV7-3,TRBJ2-5,CASGKAYQETQYF,TGTGCCTCCGGAAAGGCGTACCAAGAGACCCAGTACTTC